Listed here are 29 T cell receptor beta chains from one sample, sequenced in a study of blood T cell repertoires in COVID-19. The repertoire was sequenced with immunoSEQ multiplex PCR; TCRdb's copy has only in-frame clones and lacks some. The repertoire has hundreds of thousands of clones, about 90% of them found once; the top ten carry about 3.5%. The sequencing input was peripheral blood. The source of these receptors is a young woman who had recovered from COVID-19.

The CDR3 bases are TGTGCCAGCAGTTACCTTGCGGACAATGAGCAGTTCTTC. It encodes CASSYLADNEQFF. The gene calls are TRBV6-5 and TRBJ2-1, with D unresolved. The CDR3 contains 13 residues. The germline V gene encodes CDR1 MNHEY and CDR2 SVGAGI. V lost 2 bases and J 5 bases, leaving 7 bases between the germline ends.

CDR3 bases: TGTGCCAGCAGGTTGACAGGGAACACTGAAGCTTTCTTT. It translates to CASRLTGNTEAFF. The V call is TRBV5-4, the J call TRBJ1-1, with a possible D match to TRBD1 (6 bases). The V gene's germline CDR1 is SGHNT and CDR2 YYREEE (reference sequence). This CDR3 has 13 amino acids. Trimming took 5 bases from V and 1 from J, leaving 9 bases between them.

The V and J genes are TRBV12-3 or TRBV12-4 and TRBJ1-1, with D tentatively TRBD1 (6 bases). CDR3 length equals 13 residues. Trimming cost V 10 bases and J 1 base, with 13 bases left between them. CDR3 region: CATGRGQNTEAFF. The CDR3 nucleotides are TGTGCCACCGGCCGGGGACAGAACACTGAAGCTTTCTTT.

The chain carries TRBV18 and TRBJ1-5; maybe TRBD1 (5 bases). Trimming stripped 6 bases from V and 6 bases from J, with 15 bases between. Per germline, CDR1 KGHSH and CDR2 LQKENI. CDR3 length: 14 residues. The DNA of the CDR3 is TGTGCCAGCTCCCGGACACCCCTTAGTCAGCCCCAGCATTTT. This encodes CASSRTPLSQPQHF.

The DNA of the CDR3 is TGTGCCAGCAGCGCGAACAGGGAAGAGACCCAGTACTTC. Amino acid sequence: CASSANREETQYF. The chain uses TRBV7-2 and TRBJ2-5; a weak D match, TRBD1 (6 bases). The CDR3 is made up of 13 amino acids. V was trimmed by 5 bases and J by 3 bases, leaving 10 bases between them. Germline values: CDR1 SGHTA, CDR2 FQGNSA.

This chain uses TRBV11-2 with TRBJ2-7, with D perhaps matching TRBD2 (5 bases). The germline CDR1 and CDR2 sequences are SGHAT and FQNNGV. The CDR3 runs to 14 residues. Trimming removed 4 bases at V and 1 base at J, with 11 bases between. CDR3 nucleotides: TGTGCCAGCAGCTCCTTAAGCGGATCCTACGAGCAGTACGTC. Its protein product is CASSSLSGSYEQYV.

The chain links TRBV7-9 to TRBJ1-5; D remains ambiguous. This CDR3 has 17 residues. Germline CDR1 is SEHNR and CDR2 is FQNEAQ (reference sequence). Deletions cut 5 bases from V and 1 base from J, with 18 bases between. CDR3 sequence: CASSPMGGKGSNQPQHF. The CDR3 region has the DNA TGTGCCAGCAGCCCTATGGGAGGGAAAGGGAGCAATCAGCCCCAGCATTTT.

V usage is TRBV9 and J usage is TRBJ2-2; 13 nucleotides match TRBD2. This CDR3 has 16 amino acids. Losses at the gene ends were 4 bases for V and 6 bases for J; bases not matched to a gene: 6. Germline assignment: CDR1 SGDLS and CDR2 YYNGEE. CDR3: CASSLTSGRVAGELFF. DNA for the CDR3: TGTGCCAGCAGCCTTACTAGCGGGAGGGTAGCCGGGGAGCTGTTTTTT.

This clone occurred once. The rearrangement uses TRBV2 and TRBJ1-1; the match to TRBD1 covers 7 bases. V lost 7 bases to trimming and J lost 2 bases; unmatched junction nucleotides: 10. There are 15 residues in the CDR3. The germline CDR1 and CDR2 sequences are SNHLY and FYNNEI. The CDR3 DNA follows: TGTGCCAGCATCCTCTGGACAGGAACCAACACTGAAGCTTTCTTT. As protein: CASILWTGTNTEAFF. The full variable domain, in which reference TRBV2 and TRBJ1-1 provide the parts outside the CDR3, is EPEVTQTPSHQVTQMGQEVILRCVPISNHLYFYWYRQILGQKVEFLVSFYNNEISEKSEIFDDQFSVERPDGSNFTLKIRSTKLEDSAMYFCASILWTGTNTEAFFGQGTRLTVV.

The V call is TRBV2, the J call TRBJ2-3; 11 bases match TRBD2. The V gene's germline CDR1 is SNHLY and CDR2 FYNNEI. The V gene end was trimmed by 4 bases and the J gene end by 4 bases; junction bases not matched to a gene: 4. The CDR3 covers 15 residues. The CDR3, as DNA: TGTGCCAGCAGTGGGGCACTAGCGGGAGCAGATACGCAGTATTTT. Translation: CASSGALAGADTQYF.

This clone is a singleton in its sample. As DNA, the CDR3 is TGTGCCAGCAGCTTAACACGTCTAGTCTCGTCTGGAAACACCATATATTTT. Residues: CASSLTRLVSSGNTIYF. The chain combines TRBV7-2 with TRBJ1-3; D is unresolved. Germline CDR1 is SGHTA and CDR2 is FQGNSA. V was pared by 2 bases and J by 1 base, with 15 bases between. This CDR3 comprises 17 residues.

CDR3 loop: CATSRVMAGGNEQFF. The CDR3, as DNA: TGTGCCACCAGCAGAGTGATGGCGGGAGGGAATGAGCAGTTCTTC. V usage is TRBV15 and J usage is TRBJ2-1; 9 bases fit TRBD2. CDR1 is LNHNV, CDR2 YYDKDF, per germline (reference sequence). This CDR3 spans 15 amino acids. Trimming cost V 1 base and J 7 bases; bases outside gene matches: 5.

The chain has TRBV10-1 and TRBJ1-1, with TRBD1 matching 10 bases. V dropped 7 bases and J dropped 3; count of bases not matched to a gene: 5. CDR1 and CDR2 from the germline V gene are WNHNN and SYGVQD (reference sequence). The CDR3 is 14 residues long. The CDR3, as DNA: TGCGCCAGCAATACCGGGACAGGGGACACTGAAGCTTTCTTT. Encoded protein: CASNTGTGDTEAFF.

CDR3 sequence: CASSLSGMNTEAFF. DNA of the CDR3: TGTGCCAGCAGCTTATCAGGCATGAACACTGAAGCTTTCTTT. The V and J genes are TRBV7-2 and TRBJ1-1, with no clear D. The CDR3 runs to 14 residues. The germline V gene has CDR1 SGHTA and CDR2 FQGNSA. Trimming took off 2 bases at V and 0 bases at J, with 7 bases between the two ends. The variable domain in full, with the rest retrieved from reference TRBV7-2 and TRBJ1-1, is GAGVSQSPSNKVTEKGKDVELRCDPISGHTALYWYRQSLGQGLEFLIYFQGNSAPDKSGLPSDRFSAERTGGSVSTLTIQRTQQEDSAVYLCASSLSGMNTEAFFGQGTRLTVV.

The J gene is TRBJ2-7, the V gene TRBV6-6; no clear D gene. V was pared by 2 bases and J by 0 bases, with 5 bases between. The CDR3 contains 13 residues. Germline values: CDR1 MNHNY, CDR2 SVGAGI (reference sequence). As DNA, the CDR3 is TGTGCCAGCAGTTACGGGCCCTCCTACGAGCAGTACGTC. This codes for CASSYGPSYEQYV.

This chain joins TRBV6-6 and TRBJ2-1; 7 nucleotides agree with TRBD2. Germline loops: CDR1 MNHNY, CDR2 SVGAGI (reference sequence). V lost 3 bases to trimming and J lost 5 bases; unmatched junction nucleotides: 4. There are 14 residues in the CDR3. CDR3 in amino acids: CASSYLGGNNEQFF. For the CDR3, the DNA is TGTGCCAGCAGTTATCTCGGGGGGAACAATGAGCAGTTCTTC.

The J gene is TRBJ2-7, the V gene TRBV10-3, with D perhaps TRBD2 (6 bases). The germline gives CDR1 ENHRY, CDR2 SYGVKD. The CDR3 sequence is 13 residues long. Trimming left V 5 bases short and J 3 bases short, with 11 bases between. CDR3 nucleotides: TGTGCCATCAGTCCCGAGGACTACTACGAGCAGTACGTC. Its protein product is CAISPEDYYEQYV.

The gene calls are TRBV30 and TRBJ2-3; 10 nucleotides line up with TRBD2. Per germline, CDR1 GTSNPN and CDR2 SVGIG (reference sequence). Trimming cost V 3 bases and J 5 bases; bases outside gene matches: 5. This CDR3 has 14 amino acids. The CDR3 bases are TGTGCCTGGAGCCTGCTAGCGGGAGAAGATACGCAGTATTTT. Its protein is CAWSLLAGEDTQYF.

The chain joins TRBV6-1 to TRBJ1-1; perhaps TRBD1 as D (5 bases). V lost 4 bases and J lost 8, with 26 bases in between. Germline V gives CDR1 MNHNS, CDR2 SASEGT. The CDR3 is 17 residues long. CDR3 in amino acids: CASSGRGMRSFYGEAFF. The CDR3, as DNA: TGTGCCAGCAGTGGACGGGGGATGAGGTCGTTTTACGGAGAAGCTTTCTTT.

The J gene is TRBJ1-3, the V gene TRBV6-5, with D perhaps TRBD1 (5 bases). The CDR3 totals 16 residues. CDR1 is MNHEY, CDR2 SVGAGI, per germline. V lost 2 bases to trimming and J lost 4 bases, with 15 bases between them. In DNA form, the CDR3 reads TGTGCCAGCAGTTACACCGGGGGAGCGGGAGGAAACACCATATATTTT. Protein: CASSYTGGAGGNTIYF.

The chain is built from TRBV24-1 and TRBJ2-1; 9 bases are shared with TRBD2. Germline loops: CDR1 KGHDR, CDR2 SFDVKD. The CDR3 sequence is 16 residues long. V was clipped by 4 bases and J by 7 bases; unmatched bases: 10. The CDR3 protein is CATSDPRAGGSNEQFF. CDR3 coding DNA: TGTGCCACCAGTGACCCCCGGGCGGGAGGGAGTAATGAGCAGTTCTTC.

This clone was detected only a few times. The rearrangement joins TRBV2 to TRBJ2-2; D possibly corresponds to TRBD2 (5 bases). Germline V CDR1 and CDR2: SNHLY, FYNNEI. The ends were cut back, 7 bases at V and 7 bases at J, with 19 bases in the middle. CDR3 length equals 15 residues. The CDR3 reads CASTLGLGSDGELFF. DNA for the CDR3: TGTGCCAGCACCCTAGGACTGGGTTCAGACGGGGAGCTGTTTTTT.

This clone has just a few counts. The chain couples TRBV27 to TRBJ2-7, with D possibly being TRBD2 (5 bases). Trimming stripped 5 bases from V and 3 bases from J, with 14 bases between. CDR1 MNHEY and CDR2 SMNVEV come from the germline V gene (reference sequence). The CDR3 spans 14 residues. CDR3 DNA: TGTGCCAGCAGTAGCGGTCCACATCACTACGAGCAGTACGTC. Translating it yields CASSSGPHHYEQYV.

This clone was detected only a few times. The V call is TRBV11-2, the J call TRBJ2-2; TRBD2 matches 11 bases. CDR1 and CDR2 from the germline V gene are SGHAT and FQNNGV. The CDR3 length is 15 residues. The V gene end was trimmed by 4 bases and the J gene end by 8 bases; junction bases not matched to a gene: 6. CDR3 bases: TGTGCCAGCAGCTGGGGGACTAGCGGAAGGGGGGAGCTGTTTTTT. Amino acids: CASSWGTSGRGELFF.

The CDR3 loop is CASSHSGNTIYF. The DNA for the CDR3 is TGTGCCAGCAGCCACTCTGGAAACACCATATATTTT. V is TRBV11-2 and J is TRBJ1-3; D not certain. Germline V gives CDR1 SGHAT, CDR2 FQNNGV. This CDR3 region has 12 residues. V was clipped by 5 bases and J by 0 bases, with 2 bases between them.

This chain uses TRBV6-6 with TRBJ2-4; D not certain. The CDR3 has 16 residues. V was cut by 5 bases and J by 0 bases, with 14 bases left in between. Germline assignment: CDR1 MNHNY and CDR2 SVGAGI (reference sequence). The CDR3 region is CASSPTHPLAKNIQYF. In nucleotides, the CDR3 is TGTGCCAGCAGTCCCACGCACCCACTAGCCAAAAACATTCAGTACTTC.

This chain connects TRBV7-9 to TRBJ1-6, with D perhaps TRBD1 (5 bases). The CDR3 is made up of 16 amino acids. The V end lost 5 bases, the J end lost 6 bases, and 17 bases lay between the germline ends. The germline CDR1 and CDR2 sequences are SEHNR and FQNEAQ (reference sequence). DNA for the CDR3: TGTGCCAGCAGCGGACGACCGGGGAGGGGTAATTCACCCCTCCACTTT. This codes for CASSGRPGRGNSPLHF.

The chain recombines TRBV11-2 with TRBJ1-4; the D gene is possibly TRBD1 (5 bases). V shed 3 bases and J shed 4 bases, with 12 bases lying between them. CDR3 length: 15 amino acids. Germline CDR1 SGHAT, CDR2 FQNNGV. In DNA form, the CDR3 reads TGTGCCAGCAGCTTTAAACAGGTCGTTAATGAAAAACTGTTTTTT. Residues: CASSFKQVVNEKLFF.

The chain employs TRBV30 and TRBJ2-1; TRBD2 matches 11 bases. Germline V lookup: CDR1 GTSNPN, CDR2 SVGIG (reference sequence). V shed 2 bases and J 14 bases; nucleotides not matched to a gene: 17. The CDR3 covers 16 residues. The CDR3 DNA follows: TGTGCCTGGAGTCCCTACCTCGGGCTAGCGGGAGGAACGGAGTTCTTC. Its protein is CAWSPYLGLAGGTEFF.